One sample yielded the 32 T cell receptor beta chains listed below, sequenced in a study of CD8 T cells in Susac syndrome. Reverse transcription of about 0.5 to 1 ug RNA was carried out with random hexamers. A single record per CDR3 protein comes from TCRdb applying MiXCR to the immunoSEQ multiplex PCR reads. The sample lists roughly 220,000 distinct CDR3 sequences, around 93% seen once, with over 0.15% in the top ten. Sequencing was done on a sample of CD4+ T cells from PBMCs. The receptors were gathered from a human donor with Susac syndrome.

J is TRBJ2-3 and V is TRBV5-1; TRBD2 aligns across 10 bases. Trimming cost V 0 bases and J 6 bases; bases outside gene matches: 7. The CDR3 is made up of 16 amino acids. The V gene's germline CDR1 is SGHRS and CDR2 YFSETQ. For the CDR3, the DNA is TGCGCCAGCAGCTTGGAAGCGGGGGGGCCATTCGATACGCAGTATTTT. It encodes CASSLEAGGPFDTQYF.

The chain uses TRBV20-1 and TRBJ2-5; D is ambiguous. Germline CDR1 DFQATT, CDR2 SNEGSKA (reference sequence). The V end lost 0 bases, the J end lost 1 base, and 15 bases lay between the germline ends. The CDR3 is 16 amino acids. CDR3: CSAREPFTSLQETQYF. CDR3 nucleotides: TGCAGTGCTAGAGAACCCTTTACATCTCTCCAAGAGACCCAGTACTTC.

CDR3 amino acids: CASSLLGYGYTF. The CDR3 region has the DNA TGTGCCAGCAGTTTGCTCGGTTATGGCTACACCTTC. The V and J genes are TRBV12-3 or TRBV12-4 and TRBJ1-2; no definite D call. With 3 bases removed from V and 5 bases from J, the gap between germline ends came to 7 bases. The CDR3 consists of 12 residues.

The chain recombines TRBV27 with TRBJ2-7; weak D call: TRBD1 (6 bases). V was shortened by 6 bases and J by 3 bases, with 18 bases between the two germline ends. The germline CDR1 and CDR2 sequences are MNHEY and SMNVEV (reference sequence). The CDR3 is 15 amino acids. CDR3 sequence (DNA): TGTGCCAGCAGACTTTCTCGGGACAAAAACTACGAGCAGTACTTC. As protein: CASRLSRDKNYEQYF.

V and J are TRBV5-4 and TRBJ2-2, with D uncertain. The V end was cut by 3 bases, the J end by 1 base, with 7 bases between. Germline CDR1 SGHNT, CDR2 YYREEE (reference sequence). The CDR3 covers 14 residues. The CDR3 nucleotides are TGTGCCAGCAGCTCTAACAGGAACACCGGGGAGCTGTTTTTT. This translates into CASSSNRNTGELFF.

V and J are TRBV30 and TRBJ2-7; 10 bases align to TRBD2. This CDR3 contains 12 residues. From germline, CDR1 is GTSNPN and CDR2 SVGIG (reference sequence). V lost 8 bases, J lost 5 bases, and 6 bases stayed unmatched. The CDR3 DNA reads TGTGCCGGGGGACTAGCGTGGGACGAGCAGTACTTC. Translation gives CAGGLAWDEQYF.

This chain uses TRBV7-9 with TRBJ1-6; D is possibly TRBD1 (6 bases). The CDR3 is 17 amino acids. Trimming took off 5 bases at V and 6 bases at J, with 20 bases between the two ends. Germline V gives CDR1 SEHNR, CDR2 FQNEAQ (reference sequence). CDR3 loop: CASSPRGPSGSNSPLHF. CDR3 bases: TGTGCCAGCAGCCCCAGGGGCCCGTCTGGTAGTAATTCACCCCTCCACTTT.

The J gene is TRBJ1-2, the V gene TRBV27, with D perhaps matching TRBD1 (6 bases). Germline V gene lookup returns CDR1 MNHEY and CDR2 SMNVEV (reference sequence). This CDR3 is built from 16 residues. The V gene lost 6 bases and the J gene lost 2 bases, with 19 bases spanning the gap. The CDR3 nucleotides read TGTGCCAGCAGCCGATCGGGGACACCGGGGAACTATGGCTACACCTTC. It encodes CASSRSGTPGNYGYTF.

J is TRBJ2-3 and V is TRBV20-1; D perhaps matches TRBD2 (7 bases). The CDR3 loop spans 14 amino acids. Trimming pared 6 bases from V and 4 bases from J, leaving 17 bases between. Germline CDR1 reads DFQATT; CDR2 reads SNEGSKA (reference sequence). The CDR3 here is CSAPKGGGADTQYF. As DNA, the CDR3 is TGCAGTGCCCCCAAGGGAGGGGGGGCAGATACGCAGTATTTT.

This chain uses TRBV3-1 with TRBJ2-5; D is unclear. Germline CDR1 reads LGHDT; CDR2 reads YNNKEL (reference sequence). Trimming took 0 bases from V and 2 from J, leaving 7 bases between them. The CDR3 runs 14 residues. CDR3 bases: TGTGCCAGCAGCCAAGAGGGCTTTCAAGAGACCCAGTACTTC. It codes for CASSQEGFQETQYF.

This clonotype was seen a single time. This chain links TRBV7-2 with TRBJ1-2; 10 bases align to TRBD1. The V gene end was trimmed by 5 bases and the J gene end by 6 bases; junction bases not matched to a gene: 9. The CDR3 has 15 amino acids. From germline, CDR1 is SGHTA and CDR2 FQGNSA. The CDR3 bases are TGTGCCAGCAGCCCACAGACCGGGACAGGGGATGGCTACACCTTC. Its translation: CASSPQTGTGDGYTF.

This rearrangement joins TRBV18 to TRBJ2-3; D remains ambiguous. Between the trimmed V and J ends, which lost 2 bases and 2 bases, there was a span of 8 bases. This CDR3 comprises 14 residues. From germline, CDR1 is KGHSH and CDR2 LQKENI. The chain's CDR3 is CASSPEKFTDTQYF. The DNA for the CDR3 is TGTGCCAGCTCACCAGAAAAATTCACAGATACGCAGTATTTT.

Here the CDR3 reads CASSGGGWNEKLFF. The CDR3 DNA reads as TGTGCCAGCAGTGGAGGGGGCTGGAATGAAAAACTGTTTTTT. This chain connects TRBV27 to TRBJ1-4, with TRBD1 matching over 7 bases. This CDR3 is 14 amino acids long. Germline V lookup: CDR1 MNHEY, CDR2 SMNVEV (reference sequence). Trimming removed 5 bases from V and 5 bases from J; junction bases left unmatched: 5.

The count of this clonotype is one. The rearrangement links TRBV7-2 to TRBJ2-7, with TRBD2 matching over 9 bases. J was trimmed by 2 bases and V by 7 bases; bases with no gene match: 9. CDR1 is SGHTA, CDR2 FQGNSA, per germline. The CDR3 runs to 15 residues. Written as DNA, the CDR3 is TGTGCCAGCACCGTCGGCGGGGGGGGGACCTACGAGCAGTACTTC. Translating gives CASTVGGGGTYEQYF.

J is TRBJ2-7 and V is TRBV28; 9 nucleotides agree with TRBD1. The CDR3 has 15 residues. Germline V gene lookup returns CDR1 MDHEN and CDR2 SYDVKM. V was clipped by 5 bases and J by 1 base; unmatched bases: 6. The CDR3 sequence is CASSTPGQGSYEQYF. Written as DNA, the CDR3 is TGTGCCAGCAGTACACCGGGACAGGGTTCCTACGAGCAGTACTTC. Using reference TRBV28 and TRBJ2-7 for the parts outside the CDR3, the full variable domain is DVKVTQSSRYLVKRTGEKVFLECVQDMDHENMFWYRQDPGLGLRLIYFSYDVKMKEKGDIPEGYSVSREKKERFSLILESASTNQTSMYLCASSTPGQGSYEQYFGPGTRLTVT.

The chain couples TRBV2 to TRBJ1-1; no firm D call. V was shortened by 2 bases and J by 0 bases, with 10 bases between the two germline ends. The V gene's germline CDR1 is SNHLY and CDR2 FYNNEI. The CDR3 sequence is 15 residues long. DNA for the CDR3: TGTGCCAGCAGTGAATTAGTCGTTCTGAACACTGAAGCTTTCTTT. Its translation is CASSELVVLNTEAFF.

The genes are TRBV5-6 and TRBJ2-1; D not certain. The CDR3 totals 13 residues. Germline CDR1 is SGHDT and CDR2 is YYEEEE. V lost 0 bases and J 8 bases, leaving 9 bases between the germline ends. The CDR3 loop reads CASSLDGVDEQFF. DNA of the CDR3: TGTGCCAGCAGCTTGGATGGGGTGGATGAGCAGTTCTTC.

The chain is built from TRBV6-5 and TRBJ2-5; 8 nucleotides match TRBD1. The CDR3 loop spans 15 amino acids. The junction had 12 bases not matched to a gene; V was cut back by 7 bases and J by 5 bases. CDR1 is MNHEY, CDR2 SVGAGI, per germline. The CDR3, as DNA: TGTGCCAGCAAACGCTCTCAGGGGGCTGGGGAGACCCAGTACTTC. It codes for CASKRSQGAGETQYF.

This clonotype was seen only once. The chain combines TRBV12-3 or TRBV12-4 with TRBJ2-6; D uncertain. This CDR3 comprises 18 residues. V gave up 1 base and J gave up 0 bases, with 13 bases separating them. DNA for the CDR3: TGTGCCAGCAGTTTAGGTACAAACCAAATCTCTGGGGCCAACGTCCTGACTTTC. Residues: CASSLGTNQISGANVLTF.

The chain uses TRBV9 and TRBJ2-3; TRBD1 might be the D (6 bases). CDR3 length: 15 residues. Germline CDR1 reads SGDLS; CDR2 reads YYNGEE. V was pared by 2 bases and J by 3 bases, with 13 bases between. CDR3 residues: CASSVRGSATDTQYF. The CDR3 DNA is TGTGCCAGCAGCGTCAGGGGCAGCGCAACAGATACGCAGTATTTT.

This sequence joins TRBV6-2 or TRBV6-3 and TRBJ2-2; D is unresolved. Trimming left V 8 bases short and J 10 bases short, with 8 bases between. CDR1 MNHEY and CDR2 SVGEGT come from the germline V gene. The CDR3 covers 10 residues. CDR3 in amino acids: CASARSELFF. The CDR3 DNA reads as TGTGCCAGCGCCCGGTCGGAGCTGTTTTTT.

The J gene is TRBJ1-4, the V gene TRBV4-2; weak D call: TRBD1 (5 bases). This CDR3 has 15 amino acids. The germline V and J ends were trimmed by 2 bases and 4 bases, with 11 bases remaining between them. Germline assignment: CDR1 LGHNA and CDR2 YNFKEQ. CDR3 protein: CASSQFHRSNEKLFF. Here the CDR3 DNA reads TGTGCCAGCAGCCAATTTCACAGGAGTAATGAAAAACTGTTTTTT.

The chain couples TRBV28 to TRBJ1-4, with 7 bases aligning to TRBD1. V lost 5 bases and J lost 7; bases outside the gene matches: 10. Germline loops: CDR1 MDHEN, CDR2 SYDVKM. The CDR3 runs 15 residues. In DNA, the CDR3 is TGTGCCAGCAGTACCTCAGGGGGAAGGAGTGAAAAACTGTTTTTT. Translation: CASSTSGGRSEKLFF. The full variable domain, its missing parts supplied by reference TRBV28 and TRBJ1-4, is DVKVTQSSRYLVKRTGEKVFLECVQDMDHENMFWYRQDPGLGLRLIYFSYDVKMKEKGDIPEGYSVSREKKERFSLILESASTNQTSMYLCASSTSGGRSEKLFFGSGTQLSVL.

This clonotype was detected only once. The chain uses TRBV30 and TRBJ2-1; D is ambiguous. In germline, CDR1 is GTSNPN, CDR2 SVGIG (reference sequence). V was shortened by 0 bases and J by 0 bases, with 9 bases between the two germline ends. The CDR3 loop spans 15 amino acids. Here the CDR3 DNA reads TGTGCCTGGAGTGTTGTGGGAAGCTCCTACAATGAGCAGTTCTTC. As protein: CAWSVVGSSYNEQFF.

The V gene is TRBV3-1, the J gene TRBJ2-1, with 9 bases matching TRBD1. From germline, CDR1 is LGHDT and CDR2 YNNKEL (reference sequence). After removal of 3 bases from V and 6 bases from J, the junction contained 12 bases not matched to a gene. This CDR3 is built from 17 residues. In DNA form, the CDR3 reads TGTGCCAGCAGCCATGACCCGGACAGGGGTTTGATCAATGAGCAGTTCTTC. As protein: CASSHDPDRGLINEQFF.

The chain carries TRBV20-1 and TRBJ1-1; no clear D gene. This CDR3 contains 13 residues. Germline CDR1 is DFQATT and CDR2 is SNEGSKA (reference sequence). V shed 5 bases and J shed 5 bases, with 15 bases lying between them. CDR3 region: CSAPGPIGTEAFF. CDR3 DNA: TGCAGTGCTCCCGGTCCTATCGGTACTGAAGCTTTCTTT.

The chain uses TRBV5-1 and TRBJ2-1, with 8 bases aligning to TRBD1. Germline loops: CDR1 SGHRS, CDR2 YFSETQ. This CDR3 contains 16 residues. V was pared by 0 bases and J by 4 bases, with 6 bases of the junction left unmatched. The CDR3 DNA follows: TGCGCCAGCAGCTTGGATTCGACAGGGGCGTACAATGAGCAGTTCTTC. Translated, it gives CASSLDSTGAYNEQFF.

The chain's CDR3 is CASNTGRSPLHF. CDR3 sequence (DNA): TGTGCCAGCAACACAGGGCGGTCACCCCTCCACTTT. This rearrangement joins TRBV2 to TRBJ1-6; D is possibly TRBD1 (6 bases). Germline assignment: CDR1 SNHLY and CDR2 FYNNEI. V was cut by 7 bases and J by 10 bases, with 11 bases left in between. This CDR3 is built from 12 residues.

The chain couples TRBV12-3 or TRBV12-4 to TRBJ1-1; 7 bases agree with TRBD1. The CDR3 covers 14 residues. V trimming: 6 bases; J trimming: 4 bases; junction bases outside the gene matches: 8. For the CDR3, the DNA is TGTGCCAGCAGCCCGGGACAGTCTATCACTGAAGCTTTCTTT. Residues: CASSPGQSITEAFF.

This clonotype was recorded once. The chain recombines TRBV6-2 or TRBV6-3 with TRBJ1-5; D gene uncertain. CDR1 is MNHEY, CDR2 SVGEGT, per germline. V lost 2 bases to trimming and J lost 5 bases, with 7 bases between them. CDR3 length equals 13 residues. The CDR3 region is CASSYRLDQPQHF. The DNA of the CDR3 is TGTGCCAGCAGTTACCGACTGGATCAGCCCCAGCATTTT.

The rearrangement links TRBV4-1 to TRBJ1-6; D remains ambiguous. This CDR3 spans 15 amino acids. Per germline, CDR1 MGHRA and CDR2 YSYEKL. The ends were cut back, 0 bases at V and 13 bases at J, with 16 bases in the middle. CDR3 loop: CASSQDMPSPGPLHF. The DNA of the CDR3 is TGCGCCAGCAGCCAAGATATGCCCTCCCCGGGGCCCCTCCACTTT.

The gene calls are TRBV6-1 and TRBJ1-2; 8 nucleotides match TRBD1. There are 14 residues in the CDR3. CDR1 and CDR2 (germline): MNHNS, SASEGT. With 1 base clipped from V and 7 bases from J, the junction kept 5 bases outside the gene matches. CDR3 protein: CASSEEDRVGGYTF. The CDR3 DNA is TGTGCCAGCAGTGAAGAGGACAGGGTCGGTGGCTACACCTTC.